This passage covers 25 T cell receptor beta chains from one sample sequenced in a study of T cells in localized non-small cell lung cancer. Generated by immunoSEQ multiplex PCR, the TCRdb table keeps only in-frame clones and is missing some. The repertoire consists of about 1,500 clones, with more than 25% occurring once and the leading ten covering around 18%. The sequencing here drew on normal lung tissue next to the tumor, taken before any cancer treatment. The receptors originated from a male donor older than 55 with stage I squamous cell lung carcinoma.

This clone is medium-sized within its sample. Written as DNA, the CDR3 is TGTGCCAGCAGTGACCAGGGATCCTACGAGCAGTACTTC. It encodes CASSDQGSYEQYF. V usage is TRBV6-8 and J usage is TRBJ2-7; D is perhaps TRBD1 (5 bases). The CDR3 has 13 amino acids. V was pared by 5 bases and J by 1 base, with 9 bases between. CDR1 and CDR2 from the germline V gene are MNHGY and SAAAGT.

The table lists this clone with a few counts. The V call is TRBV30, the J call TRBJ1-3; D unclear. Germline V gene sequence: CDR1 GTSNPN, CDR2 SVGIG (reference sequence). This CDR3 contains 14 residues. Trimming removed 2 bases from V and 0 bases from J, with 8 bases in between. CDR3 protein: CAWSQSNSGNTIYF. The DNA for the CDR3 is TGTGCCTGGAGTCAGTCGAACTCTGGAAACACCATATATTTT.

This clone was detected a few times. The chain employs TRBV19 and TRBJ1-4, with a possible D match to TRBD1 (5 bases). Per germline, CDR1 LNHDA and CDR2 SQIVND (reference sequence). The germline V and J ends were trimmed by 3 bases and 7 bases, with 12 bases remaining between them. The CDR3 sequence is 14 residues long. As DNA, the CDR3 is TGTGCCAGTAGTATGGGCAGGGAGGCTGAAAAACTGTTTTTT. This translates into CASSMGREAEKLFF.

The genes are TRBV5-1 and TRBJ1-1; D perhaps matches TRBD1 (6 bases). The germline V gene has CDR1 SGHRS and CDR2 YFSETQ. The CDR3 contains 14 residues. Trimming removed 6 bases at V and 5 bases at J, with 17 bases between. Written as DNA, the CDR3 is TGCGCCAGCACGCCAGGGGATGTGGAAACTGAAGCTTTCTTT. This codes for CASTPGDVETEAFF.

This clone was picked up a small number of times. The CDR3 DNA reads TGTGCCTGGAGCCCAAACAGGGAGGGTGAAAAACTGTTTTTT. It encodes CAWSPNREGEKLFF. The chain joins TRBV30 to TRBJ1-4, with a weak D call TRBD1 (6 bases). Trimming left V 3 bases short and J 7 bases short, with 15 bases between. Germline loops: CDR1 GTSNPN, CDR2 SVGIG (reference sequence). The CDR3 is made up of 14 amino acids. Using reference TRBV30 and TRBJ1-4 for the parts outside the CDR3, the full variable domain is SQTIHQWPATLVQPVGSPLSLECTVEGTSNPNLYWYRQAAGRGLQLLFYSVGIGQISSEVPQNLSASRPQDRQFILSSKKLLLSDSGFYLCAWSPNREGEKLFFGSGTQLSVL.

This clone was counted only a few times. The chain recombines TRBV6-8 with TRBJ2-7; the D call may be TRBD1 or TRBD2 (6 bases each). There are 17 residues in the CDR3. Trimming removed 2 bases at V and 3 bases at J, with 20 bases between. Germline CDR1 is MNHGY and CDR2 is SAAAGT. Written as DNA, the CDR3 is TGTGCCAGCAGTTACGGGTGGAGGGGGGACGCCGGCTACGAGCAGTACTTC. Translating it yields CASSYGWRGDAGYEQYF.

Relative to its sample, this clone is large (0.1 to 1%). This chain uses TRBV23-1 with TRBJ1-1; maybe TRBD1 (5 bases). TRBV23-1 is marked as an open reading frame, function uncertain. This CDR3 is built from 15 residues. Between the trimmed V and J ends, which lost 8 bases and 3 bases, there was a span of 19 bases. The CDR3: CASYAPDRDHTEAFF. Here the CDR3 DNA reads TGCGCCAGCTATGCCCCTGACAGAGACCACACTGAAGCTTTCTTT.

CDR3 DNA: TGTGCCAGCAAGGACAGGGCGTACCAAGAGACCCAGTACTTC. It specifies CASKDRAYQETQYF. The chain combines TRBV8-2 with TRBJ2-5; the D call in the table, TRBD1, was not verified against the DNA. TRBV8-2 is a recognized pseudogene. CDR3 length equals 14 residues.

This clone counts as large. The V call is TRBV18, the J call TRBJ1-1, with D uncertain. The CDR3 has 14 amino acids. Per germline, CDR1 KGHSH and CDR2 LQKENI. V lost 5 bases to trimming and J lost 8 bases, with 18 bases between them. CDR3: CASSATPAGMEAFF. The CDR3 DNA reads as TGTGCCAGCTCAGCGACACCCGCCGGGATGGAAGCTTTCTTT.

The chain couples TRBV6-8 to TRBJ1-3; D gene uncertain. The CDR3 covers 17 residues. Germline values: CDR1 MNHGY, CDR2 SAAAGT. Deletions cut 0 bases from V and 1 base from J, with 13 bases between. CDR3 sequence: CASSYSMAAISGNTIYF. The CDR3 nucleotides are TGTGCCAGCAGTTACTCGATGGCGGCTATATCTGGAAACACCATATATTTT.

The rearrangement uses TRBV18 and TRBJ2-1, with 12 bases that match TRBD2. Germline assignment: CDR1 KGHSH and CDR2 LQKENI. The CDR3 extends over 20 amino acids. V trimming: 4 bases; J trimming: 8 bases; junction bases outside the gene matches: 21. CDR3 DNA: TGTGCCAGCTCACGGAAGACATTAGGCGAGACTAGCGGGAGAACGGATGAGCAGTTCTTC. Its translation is CASSRKTLGETSGRTDEQFF. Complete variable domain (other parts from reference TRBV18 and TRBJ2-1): NAGVMQNPRHLVRRRGQEARLRCSPMKGHSHVYWYRQLPEEGLKFMVYLQKENIIDESGMPKERFSAEFPKEGPSILRIQQVVRGDSAAYFCASSRKTLGETSGRTDEQFFGPGTRLTVL.

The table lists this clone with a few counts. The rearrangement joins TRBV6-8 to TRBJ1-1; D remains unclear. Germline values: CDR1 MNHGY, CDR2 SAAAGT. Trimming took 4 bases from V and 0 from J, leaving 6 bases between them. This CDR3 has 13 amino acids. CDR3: CASSSQMNTEAFF. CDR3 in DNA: TGTGCCAGCAGTTCCCAGATGAACACTGAAGCTTTCTTT.

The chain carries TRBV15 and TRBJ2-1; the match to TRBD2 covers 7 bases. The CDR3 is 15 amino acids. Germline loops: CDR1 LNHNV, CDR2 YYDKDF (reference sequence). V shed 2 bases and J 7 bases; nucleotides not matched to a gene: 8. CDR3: CATSRQGGPSNEQFF. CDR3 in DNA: TGTGCCACCAGCAGACAGGGAGGGCCCTCTAATGAGCAGTTCTTC.

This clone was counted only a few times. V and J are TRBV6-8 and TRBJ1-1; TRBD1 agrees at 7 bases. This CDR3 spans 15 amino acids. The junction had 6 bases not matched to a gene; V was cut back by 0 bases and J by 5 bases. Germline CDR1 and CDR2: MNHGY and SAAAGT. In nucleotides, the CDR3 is TGTGCCAGCAGTTACTCGATACAGGGGTGGACTGAAGCTTTCTTT. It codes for CASSYSIQGWTEAFF.

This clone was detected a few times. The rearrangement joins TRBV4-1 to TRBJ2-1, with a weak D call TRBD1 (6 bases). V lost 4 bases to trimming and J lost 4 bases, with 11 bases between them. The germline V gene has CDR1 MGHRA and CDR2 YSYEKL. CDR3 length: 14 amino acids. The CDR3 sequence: CASSLVDSYNEQFF. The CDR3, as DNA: TGCGCCAGCAGCCTAGTGGACAGTTACAATGAGCAGTTCTTC.

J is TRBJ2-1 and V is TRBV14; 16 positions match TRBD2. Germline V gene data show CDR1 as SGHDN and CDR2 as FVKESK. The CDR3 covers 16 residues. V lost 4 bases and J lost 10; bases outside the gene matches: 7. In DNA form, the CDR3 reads TGTGCCAGCAGCCGTGGGACTAGCGGGAGGGCCAGGGAGCAGTTCTTC. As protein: CASSRGTSGRAREQFF.

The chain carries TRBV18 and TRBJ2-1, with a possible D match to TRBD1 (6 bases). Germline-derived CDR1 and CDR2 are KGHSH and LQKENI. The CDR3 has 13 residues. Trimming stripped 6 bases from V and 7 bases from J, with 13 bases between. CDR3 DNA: TGTGCCAGCTCCCTAAAACAGGGAAATGAGCAGTTCTTC. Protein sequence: CASSLKQGNEQFF.

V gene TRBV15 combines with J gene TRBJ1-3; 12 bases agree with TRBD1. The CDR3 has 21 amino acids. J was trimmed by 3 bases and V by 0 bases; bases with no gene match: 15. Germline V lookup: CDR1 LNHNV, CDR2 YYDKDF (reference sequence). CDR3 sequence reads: CATSRDLGDRGPYSSGNTIYF. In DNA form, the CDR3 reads TGTGCCACCAGCAGAGATCTTGGGGACAGGGGGCCATACTCAAGTGGAAACACCATATATTTT.

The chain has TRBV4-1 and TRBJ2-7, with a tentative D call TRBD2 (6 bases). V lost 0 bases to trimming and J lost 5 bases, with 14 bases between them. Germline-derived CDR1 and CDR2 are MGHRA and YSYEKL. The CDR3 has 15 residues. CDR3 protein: CASSQDGTPGNEQYF. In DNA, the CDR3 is TGCGCCAGCAGCCAAGATGGGACTCCCGGGAACGAGCAGTACTTC.

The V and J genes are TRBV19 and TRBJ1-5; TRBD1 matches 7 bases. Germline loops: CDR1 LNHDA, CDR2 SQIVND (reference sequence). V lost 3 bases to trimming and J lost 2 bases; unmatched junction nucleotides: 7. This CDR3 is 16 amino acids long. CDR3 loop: CASSIPNRGGNQPQHF. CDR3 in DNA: TGTGCCAGTAGTATTCCCAACAGGGGCGGCAATCAGCCCCAGCATTTT.

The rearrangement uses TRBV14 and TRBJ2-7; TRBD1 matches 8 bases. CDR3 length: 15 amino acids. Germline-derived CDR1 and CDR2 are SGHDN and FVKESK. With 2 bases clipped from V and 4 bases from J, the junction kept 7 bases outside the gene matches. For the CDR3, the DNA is TGTGCCAGCAGCCAAAGTCCAGGGGGCTGGTACGAGCAGTACTTC. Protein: CASSQSPGGWYEQYF.

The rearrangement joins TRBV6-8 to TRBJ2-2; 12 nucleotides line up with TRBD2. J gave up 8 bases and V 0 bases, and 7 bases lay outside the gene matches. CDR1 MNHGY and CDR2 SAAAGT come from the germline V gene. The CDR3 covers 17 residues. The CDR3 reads CASSYSSGTSGSGELFF. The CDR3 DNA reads TGTGCCAGCAGTTACTCGAGCGGGACTAGCGGGTCTGGGGAGCTGTTTTTT.

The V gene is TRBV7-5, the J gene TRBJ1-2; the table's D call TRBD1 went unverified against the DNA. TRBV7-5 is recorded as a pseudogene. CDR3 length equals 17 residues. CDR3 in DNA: TGTGCCAGCAGCTTAAGGCCCCAGGGACAGGGAAACTATGGCTACACCTTC. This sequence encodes CASSLRPQGQGNYGYTF.

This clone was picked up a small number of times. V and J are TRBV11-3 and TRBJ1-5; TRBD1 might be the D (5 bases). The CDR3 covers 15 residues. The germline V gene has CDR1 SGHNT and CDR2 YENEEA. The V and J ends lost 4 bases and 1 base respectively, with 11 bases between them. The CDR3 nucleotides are TGTGCCAGCAGCTCCGGGGGGACGAGCAATCAGCCCCAGCATTTT. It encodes CASSSGGTSNQPQHF.

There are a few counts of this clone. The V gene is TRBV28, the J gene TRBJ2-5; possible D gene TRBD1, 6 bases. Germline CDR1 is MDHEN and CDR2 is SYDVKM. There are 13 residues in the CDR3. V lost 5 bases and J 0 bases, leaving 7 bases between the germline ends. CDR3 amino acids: CASSTGYQETQYF. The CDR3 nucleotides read TGTGCCAGCAGTACAGGGTACCAAGAGACCCAGTACTTC. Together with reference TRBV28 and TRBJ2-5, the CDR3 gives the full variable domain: DVKVTQSSRYLVKRTGEKVFLECVQDMDHENMFWYRQDPGLGLRLIYFSYDVKMKEKGDIPEGYSVSREKKERFSLILESASTNQTSMYLCASSTGYQETQYFGPGTRLLVL.